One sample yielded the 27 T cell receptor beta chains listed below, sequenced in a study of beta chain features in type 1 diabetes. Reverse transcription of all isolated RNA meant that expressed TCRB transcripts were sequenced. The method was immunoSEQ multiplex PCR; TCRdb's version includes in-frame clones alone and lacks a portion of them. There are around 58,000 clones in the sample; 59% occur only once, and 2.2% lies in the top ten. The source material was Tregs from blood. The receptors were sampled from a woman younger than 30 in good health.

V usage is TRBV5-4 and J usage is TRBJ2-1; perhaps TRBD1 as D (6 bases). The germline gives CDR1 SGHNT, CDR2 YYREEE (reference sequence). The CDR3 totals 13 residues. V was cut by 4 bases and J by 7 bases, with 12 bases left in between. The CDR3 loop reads CASSNRVRNEQFF. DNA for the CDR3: TGTGCCAGCAGCAACAGGGTTCGGAATGAGCAGTTCTTC. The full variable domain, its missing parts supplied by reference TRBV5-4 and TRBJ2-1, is ETGVTQSPTHLIKTRGQQVTLRCSSQSGHNTVSWYQQALGQGPQFIFQYYREEENGRGNFPPRFSGLQFPNYSSELNVNALELDDSALYLCASSNRVRNEQFFGPGTRLTVL.

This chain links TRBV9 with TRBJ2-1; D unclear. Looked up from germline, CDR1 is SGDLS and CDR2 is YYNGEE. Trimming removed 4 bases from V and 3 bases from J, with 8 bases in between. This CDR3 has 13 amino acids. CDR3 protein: CASSLQHYNEQFF. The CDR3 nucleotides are TGTGCCAGCAGCTTACAACACTACAATGAGCAGTTCTTC.

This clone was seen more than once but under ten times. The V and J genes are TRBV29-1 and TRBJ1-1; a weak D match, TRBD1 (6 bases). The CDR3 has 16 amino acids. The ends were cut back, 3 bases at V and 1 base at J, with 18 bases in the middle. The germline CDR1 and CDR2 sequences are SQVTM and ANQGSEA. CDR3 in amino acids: CSVEKQGEGQNTEAFF. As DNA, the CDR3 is TGCAGCGTTGAGAAACAGGGTGAAGGCCAGAACACTGAAGCTTTCTTT.

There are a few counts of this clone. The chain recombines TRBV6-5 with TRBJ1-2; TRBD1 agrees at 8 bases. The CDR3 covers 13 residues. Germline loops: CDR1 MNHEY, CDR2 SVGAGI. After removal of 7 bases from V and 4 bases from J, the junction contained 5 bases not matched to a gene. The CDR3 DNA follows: TGTGCCAGCATGACAGGGGCATTCTATGGCTACACCTTC. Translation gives CASMTGAFYGYTF.

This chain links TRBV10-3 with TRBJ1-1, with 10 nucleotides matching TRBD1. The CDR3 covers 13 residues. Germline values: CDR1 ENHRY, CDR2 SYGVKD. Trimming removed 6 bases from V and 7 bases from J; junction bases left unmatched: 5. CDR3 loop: CAIRGDRGNEAFF. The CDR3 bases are TGTGCCATCAGGGGGGACAGGGGAAATGAAGCTTTCTTT.

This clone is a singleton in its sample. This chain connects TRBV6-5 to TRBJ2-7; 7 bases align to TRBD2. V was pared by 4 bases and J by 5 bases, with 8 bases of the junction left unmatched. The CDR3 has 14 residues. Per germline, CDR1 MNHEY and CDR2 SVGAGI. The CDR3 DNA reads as TGTGCCAGCAGTTCCGCGGGGGAAATCGACGAGCAGTACTTC. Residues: CASSSAGEIDEQYF.

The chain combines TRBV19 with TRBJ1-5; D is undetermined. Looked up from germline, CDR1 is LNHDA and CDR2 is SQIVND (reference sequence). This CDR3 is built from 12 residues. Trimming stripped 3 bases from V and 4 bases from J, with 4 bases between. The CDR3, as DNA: TGTGCCAGTAGTATCCAAAATCAGCCCCAGCATTTT. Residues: CASSIQNQPQHF.

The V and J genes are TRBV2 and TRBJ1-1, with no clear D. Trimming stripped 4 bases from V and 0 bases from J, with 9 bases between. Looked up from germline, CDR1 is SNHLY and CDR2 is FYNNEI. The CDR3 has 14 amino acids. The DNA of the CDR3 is TGTGCCAGCAGTGCATGGCGGTTGAACACTGAAGCTTTCTTT. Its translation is CASSAWRLNTEAFF.

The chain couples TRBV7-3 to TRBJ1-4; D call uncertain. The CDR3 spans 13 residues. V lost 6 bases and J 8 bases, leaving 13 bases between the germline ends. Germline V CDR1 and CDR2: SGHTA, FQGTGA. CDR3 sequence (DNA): TGTGCCAGCAGTAAAATCCCAGGCGAAAAACTGTTTTTT. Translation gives CASSKIPGEKLFF.

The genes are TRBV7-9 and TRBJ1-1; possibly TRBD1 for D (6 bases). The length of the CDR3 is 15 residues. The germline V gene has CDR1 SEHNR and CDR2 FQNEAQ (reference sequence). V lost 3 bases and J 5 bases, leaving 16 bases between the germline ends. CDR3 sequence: CASSFGGTFRTEAFF. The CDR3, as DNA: TGTGCCAGCAGCTTTGGGGGCACGTTTAGGACTGAAGCTTTCTTT.

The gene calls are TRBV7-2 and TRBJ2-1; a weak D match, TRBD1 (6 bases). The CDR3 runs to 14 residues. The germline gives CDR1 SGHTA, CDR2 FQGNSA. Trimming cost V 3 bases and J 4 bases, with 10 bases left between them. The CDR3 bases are TGTGCCAGCAGCTTCAGGGGCGCTTACAATGAGCAGTTCTTC. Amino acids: CASSFRGAYNEQFF. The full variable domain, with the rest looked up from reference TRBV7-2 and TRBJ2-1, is GAGVSQSPSNKVTEKGKDVELRCDPISGHTALYWYRQSLGQGLEFLIYFQGNSAPDKSGLPSDRFSAERTGGSVSTLTIQRTQQEDSAVYLCASSFRGAYNEQFFGPGTRLTVL.

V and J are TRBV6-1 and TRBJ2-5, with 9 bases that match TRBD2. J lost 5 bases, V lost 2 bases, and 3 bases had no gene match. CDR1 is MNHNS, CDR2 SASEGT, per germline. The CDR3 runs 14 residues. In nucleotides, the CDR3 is TGTGCCAGCAGTGAAAGGGGACTAGCTGAGACCCAGTACTTC. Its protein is CASSERGLAETQYF.

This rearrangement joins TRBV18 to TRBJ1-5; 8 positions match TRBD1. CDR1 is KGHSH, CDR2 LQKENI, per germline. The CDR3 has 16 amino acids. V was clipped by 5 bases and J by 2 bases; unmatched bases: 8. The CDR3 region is CASSSVFRGRNQPQHF. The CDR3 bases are TGTGCCAGCTCATCCGTATTCAGGGGGCGCAATCAGCCCCAGCATTTT.

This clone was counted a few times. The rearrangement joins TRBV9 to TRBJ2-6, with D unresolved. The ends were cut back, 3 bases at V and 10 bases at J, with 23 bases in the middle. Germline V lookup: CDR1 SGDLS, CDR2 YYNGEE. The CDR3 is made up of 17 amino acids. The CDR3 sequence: CASSADLTTPPLNVLTF. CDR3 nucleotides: TGTGCCAGCAGCGCGGATCTTACGACACCACCTCTGAACGTCCTGACTTTC.

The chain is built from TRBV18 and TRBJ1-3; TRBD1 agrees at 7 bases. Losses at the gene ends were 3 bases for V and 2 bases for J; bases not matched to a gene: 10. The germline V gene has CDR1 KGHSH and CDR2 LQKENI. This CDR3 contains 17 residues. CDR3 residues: CASSPLQGIVTGNTIYF. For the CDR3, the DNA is TGTGCCAGCTCACCTTTACAGGGGATAGTAACTGGAAACACCATATATTTT.

CDR3 DNA: TGTGCCAGCAGCGCCCACGCGGATACGCAGTATTTT. Its protein is CASSAHADTQYF. The chain is built from TRBV9 and TRBJ2-3; D is ambiguous. CDR1 SGDLS and CDR2 YYNGEE come from the germline V gene. The V end lost 3 bases, the J end lost 6 bases, and 8 bases lay between the germline ends. This CDR3 comprises 12 residues.

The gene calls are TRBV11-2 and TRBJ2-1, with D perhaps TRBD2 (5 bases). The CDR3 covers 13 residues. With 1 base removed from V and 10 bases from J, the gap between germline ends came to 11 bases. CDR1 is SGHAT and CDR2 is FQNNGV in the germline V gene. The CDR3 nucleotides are TGTGCCAGCAGCTTAGTTTGGGAGCGGGAGCAGTTCTTC. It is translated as CASSLVWEREQFF.

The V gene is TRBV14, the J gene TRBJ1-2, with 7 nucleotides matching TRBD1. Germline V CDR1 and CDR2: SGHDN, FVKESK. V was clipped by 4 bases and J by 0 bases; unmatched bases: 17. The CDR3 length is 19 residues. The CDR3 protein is CASSPLGGRYRGANYGYTF. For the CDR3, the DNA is TGTGCCAGCAGCCCCCTAGGAGGCCGGTACAGGGGAGCTAACTATGGCTACACCTTC.

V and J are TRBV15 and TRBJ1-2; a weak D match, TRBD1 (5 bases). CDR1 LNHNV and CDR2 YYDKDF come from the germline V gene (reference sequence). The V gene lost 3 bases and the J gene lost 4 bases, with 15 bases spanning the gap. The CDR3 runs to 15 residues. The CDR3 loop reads CATSRGLTDFYGYTF. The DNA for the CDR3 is TGTGCCACCAGCAGGGGCTTGACAGACTTCTATGGCTACACCTTC. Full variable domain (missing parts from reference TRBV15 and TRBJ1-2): DAMVIQNPRYQVTQFGKPVTLSCSQTLNHNVMYWYQQKSSQAPKLLFHYYDKDFNNEADTPDNFQSRRPNTSFCFLDIRSPGLGDTAMYLCATSRGLTDFYGYTFGSGTRLTVV.

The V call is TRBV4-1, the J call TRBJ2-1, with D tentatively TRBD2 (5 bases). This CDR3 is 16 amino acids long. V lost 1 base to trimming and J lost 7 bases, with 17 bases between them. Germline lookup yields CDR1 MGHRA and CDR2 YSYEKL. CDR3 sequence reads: CASSQVRSAQRNEQFF. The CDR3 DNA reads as TGCGCCAGCAGCCAAGTTAGGTCTGCGCAGCGGAATGAGCAGTTCTTC.

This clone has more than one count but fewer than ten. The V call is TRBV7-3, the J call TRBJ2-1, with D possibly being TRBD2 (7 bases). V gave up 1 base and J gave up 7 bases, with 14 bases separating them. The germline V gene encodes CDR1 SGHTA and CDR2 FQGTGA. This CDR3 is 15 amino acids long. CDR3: CASSLNGGPRNEQFF. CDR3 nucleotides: TGTGCCAGCAGCTTAAACGGGGGGCCAAGGAATGAGCAGTTCTTC.

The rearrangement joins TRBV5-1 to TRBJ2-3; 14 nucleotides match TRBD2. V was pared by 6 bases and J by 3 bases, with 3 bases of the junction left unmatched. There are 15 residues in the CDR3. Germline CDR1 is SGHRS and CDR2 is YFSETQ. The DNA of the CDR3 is TGCGCCAGCACCGGACTAGCGGGAGGTACAGATACGCAGTATTTT. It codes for CASTGLAGGTDTQYF. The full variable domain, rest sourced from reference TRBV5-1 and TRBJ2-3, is KAGVTQTPRYLIKTRGQQVTLSCSPISGHRSVSWYQQTPGQGLQFLFEYFSETQRNKGNFPGRFSGRQFSNSRSEMNVSTLELGDSALYLCASTGLAGGTDTQYFGPGTRLTVL.

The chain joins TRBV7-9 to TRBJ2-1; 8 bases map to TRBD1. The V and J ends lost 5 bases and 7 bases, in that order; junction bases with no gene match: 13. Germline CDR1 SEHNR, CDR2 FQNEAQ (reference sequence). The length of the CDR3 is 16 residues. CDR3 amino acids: CASSPTGRGRSNEQFF. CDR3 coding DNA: TGTGCCAGCAGCCCAACGGGCAGGGGGCGGTCAAATGAGCAGTTCTTC. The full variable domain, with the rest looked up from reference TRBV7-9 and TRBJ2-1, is DTGVSQNPRHKITKRGQNVTFRCDPISEHNRLYWYRQTLGQGPEFLTYFQNEAQLEKSRLLSDRFSAERPKGSFSTLEIQRTEQGDSAMYLCASSPTGRGRSNEQFFGPGTRLTVL.

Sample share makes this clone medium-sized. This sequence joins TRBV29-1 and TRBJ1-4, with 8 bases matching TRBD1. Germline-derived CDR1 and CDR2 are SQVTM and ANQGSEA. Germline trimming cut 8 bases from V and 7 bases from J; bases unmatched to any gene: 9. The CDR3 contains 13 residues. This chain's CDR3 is CSPAQGAPEKLFF. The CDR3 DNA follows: TGCAGCCCCGCCCAGGGGGCGCCTGAAAAACTGTTTTTT.

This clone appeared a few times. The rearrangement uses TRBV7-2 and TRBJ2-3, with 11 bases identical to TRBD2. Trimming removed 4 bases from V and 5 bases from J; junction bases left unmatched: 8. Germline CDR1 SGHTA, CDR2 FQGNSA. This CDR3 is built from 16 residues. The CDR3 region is CASSYTSGGRVDTQYF. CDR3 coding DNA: TGTGCCAGCAGCTATACTAGCGGGGGACGGGTAGATACGCAGTATTTT.

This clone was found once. CDR3 in amino acids: CASSLGPGGGLGTDTQYF. CDR3 nucleotides: TGTGCCAGCAGCTTAGGCCCAGGGGGCGGGTTGGGCACAGATACGCAGTATTTT. This chain uses TRBV13 with TRBJ2-3; the match to TRBD1 covers 8 bases. The CDR3 runs to 18 residues. Germline values: CDR1 PRHDT, CDR2 FYEKMQ (reference sequence). V lost 0 bases and J lost 1; bases outside the gene matches: 9.

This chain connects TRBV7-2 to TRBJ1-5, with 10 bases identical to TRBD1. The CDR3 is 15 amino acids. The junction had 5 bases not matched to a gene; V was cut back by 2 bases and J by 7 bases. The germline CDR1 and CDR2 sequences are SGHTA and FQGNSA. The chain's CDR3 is CASSLWTGGGQPQHF. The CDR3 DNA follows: TGTGCCAGCAGCTTATGGACAGGGGGGGGCCAGCCCCAGCATTTT. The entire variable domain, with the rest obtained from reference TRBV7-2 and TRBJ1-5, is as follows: GAGVSQSPSNKVTEKGKDVELRCDPISGHTALYWYRQSLGQGLEFLIYFQGNSAPDKSGLPSDRFSAERTGGSVSTLTIQRTQQEDSAVYLCASSLWTGGGQPQHFGDGTRLSIL.